The next 27 T cell receptor beta chains were all read from a single sample in a study of regulatory T cells in long-lasting Graves disease. Arm-PCR of CDR3 regions and iRepertoire HTBI primers were the basis on which TCR beta libraries were built. One entry per CDR3 protein results from TCRdb running MiXCR on the multiplex PCR reads. Among 400,000 to 500,000 distinct CDR3 sequences, roughly 15% were seen once, and the ten largest hold approximately 8%. The time point: newly diagnosed GD, antithyroid drugs for less than 3 months. PBMC-extracted RNA yielded the TCR library. These data were also filed under a second study, of T cells in Graves' hyperthyroidism and ophthalmopathy.

Sequencing was performed on peripheral blood mononuclear cells (PBMCs), taken at new diagnosis, from a patient treated with antithyroid drugs. These receptor sequences come from a woman aged 40 to 49 with Graves disease.

On this clonotype: A far larger clone differs by one base, so this is likely a read error. V and J are TRBV7-3 and TRBJ2-3, with TRBD2 matching 8 bases. Matching the DNA end better, TRBJ2-1 makes the J call doubtful. CDR1 and CDR2 from the germline V gene are SGHTA and FQGTGA. There are 15 residues in the CDR3. The CDR3 sequence: CASSPDGGACNEQFF. Written as DNA, the CDR3 is TGTGCCAGCAGCCCGGACGGGGGGGCTTGCAATGAGCAGTTCTTC.

On this clonotype: It is likely a read error: a sequence one base away is far more abundant. The V call is TRBV6-2 or TRBV6-3, the J call TRBJ2-5; possible D gene TRBD2, 6 bases. This CDR3 has 13 amino acids. Germline loops: CDR1 MNHEY, CDR2 SVGEGT. CDR3 amino acids: CDSSYKGGETQYF. DNA of the CDR3: TGTGACAGCAGTTACAAGGGAGGAGAGACCCAGTACTTC.

The chain combines TRBV5-1 with TRBJ2-5; a possible D gene is TRBD1 (6 bases). The V gene's germline CDR1 is SGHRS and CDR2 YFSETQ. The CDR3 contains 17 residues. V lost 0 bases and J lost 5, with 20 bases in between. Here the CDR3 DNA reads TGCGCCAGCAGCTTGGAGGGGGTAAGGGACGCTCGGGAGACCCAGTACTTC. It yields the protein CASSLEGVRDARETQYF.

This clonotype has more than one count but fewer than ten. The J gene is TRBJ2-1, the V gene TRBV6-2 or TRBV6-3, with TRBD2 as a possible D gene (6 bases). Germline V gives CDR1 MNHEY, CDR2 SVGEGT. The CDR3 is 17 amino acids. The ends were cut back, 0 bases at V and 5 bases at J, with 17 bases in the middle. The CDR3 protein is CASSYSFSGGVHNEQFF. The CDR3 DNA reads TGTGCCAGCAGTTACTCTTTTAGCGGAGGAGTCCACAATGAGCAGTTCTTC.

The chain employs TRBV28 and TRBJ1-4; TRBD1 agrees at 8 bases. Per germline, CDR1 MDHEN and CDR2 SYDVKM. With 5 bases clipped from V and 6 bases from J, the junction kept 8 bases outside the gene matches. There are 15 residues in the CDR3. DNA for the CDR3: TGTGCCAGCAGTGGACGGACAGGGAATCATGAAAAACTGTTTTTT. Residues: CASSGRTGNHEKLFF.

This clonotype was recorded a few times. This chain uses TRBV28 with TRBJ2-7; possible D gene TRBD2, 5 bases. Trimming cost V 7 bases and J 0 bases, with 13 bases left between them. The CDR3 covers 14 residues. The germline V gene encodes CDR1 MDHEN and CDR2 SYDVKM. This CDR3 reads CASIPGSFSYEQYF. The DNA for the CDR3 is TGTGCCAGCATACCTGGGAGTTTCTCCTACGAGCAGTACTTC.

About this clonotype: At one of its ends the junction is not consistent with the germline gene, which may arise from a read error. The chain links TRBV6-1 to TRBJ2-1, with 11 bases fitting TRBD2. CDR3 length: 12 residues. CDR1 is MNHNS and CDR2 is SASEGT in the germline V gene. The CDR3 DNA reads as TGTGCCAGCGGGAAACTAGCGGGAGCCTATCTCTTC. Residues: CASGKLAGAYLF.

This clonotype turned up a few times. This may arise from a read error, as a much more abundant clone is one base away. The chain couples TRBV12-3 or TRBV12-4 to TRBJ2-5; 8 bases match TRBD2. The CDR3 runs to 16 residues. V shed 3 bases, J shed 5 bases, and the junction held 11 bases outside the gene matches. DNA for the CDR3: TGTGCCAGCAGTTTCAACCCGGGACTAGGGCGGGAGACCCAGTACTTC. It specifies CASSFNPGLGRETQYF.

The sample holds many counts of this clonotype. Germline is not matched at one junction end, which may reflect a read error. This chain uses TRBV6-5 with TRBJ2-3, with 7 nucleotides matching TRBD1. The CDR3 sequence is 14 residues long. Germline CDR1 is MNHEY and CDR2 is SVGAGI. CDR3 protein: CASSYWDSKDTQYF. CDR3 sequence (DNA): TGTGCCAGCAGTTACTGGGACAGCAAAGATACGCAGTATTTT.

The gene calls are TRBV7-9 and TRBJ2-3, with D unresolved. The germline gives CDR1 SEHNR, CDR2 FQNEAQ (reference sequence). The germline V and J ends were trimmed by 4 bases and 5 bases, with 10 bases remaining between them. The CDR3 has 13 amino acids. CDR3 protein: CASSSYPGDTQYF. In DNA form, the CDR3 reads TGTGCCAGCAGCTCGTACCCGGGAGATACGCAGTATTTT.

The rearrangement links TRBV20-1 to TRBJ2-5; D may be TRBD2 (5 bases). The CDR3 loop spans 14 amino acids. The germline V gene encodes CDR1 DFQATT and CDR2 SNEGSKA (reference sequence). Trimming pared 6 bases from V and 6 bases from J, leaving 20 bases between. The CDR3 DNA sequence: TGCAGTGCGCCAGGAGCTAGCACGTTAAAGACCCAGTACTTC. Translating it yields CSAPGASTLKTQYF.

There are many counts of this clonotype. The chain joins TRBV7-9 to TRBJ2-7, with D possibly being TRBD2 (6 bases). Germline CDR1 is SEHNR and CDR2 is FQNEAQ (reference sequence). V lost 5 bases and J 2 bases, leaving 13 bases between the germline ends. The CDR3 length is 14 residues. The CDR3 coding sequence is TGTGCCAGCAGCCCCGGGACTCCCCCCTACGAGCAGTACTTC. This gives the protein CASSPGTPPYEQYF.

This clonotype was found a few times. This sequence joins TRBV19 and TRBJ1-1; the match to TRBD1 covers 9 bases. CDR1 is LNHDA and CDR2 is SQIVND in the germline V gene (reference sequence). V lost 7 bases to trimming and J lost 3 bases; unmatched junction nucleotides: 3. This CDR3 has 13 residues. The CDR3 bases are TGTGCCAGTAAGAACAGGGGGCACACTGAAGCTTTCTTT. Its protein product is CASKNRGHTEAFF.

In this sample, this clonotype turned up a few times. The chain uses TRBV3-1 and TRBJ2-2, with 13 nucleotides matching TRBD2. V trimming: 0 bases; J trimming: 0 bases; junction bases outside the gene matches: 7. The length of the CDR3 is 20 residues. The germline CDR1 and CDR2 sequences are LGHDT and YNNKEL (reference sequence). The CDR3 sequence is CASSQDALGLAGANTGELFF. DNA of the CDR3: TGTGCCAGCAGCCAAGATGCGCTTGGACTAGCGGGGGCGAACACCGGGGAGCTGTTTTTT.

The chain carries TRBV24-1 and TRBJ1-5, with D uncertain. The CDR3 runs to 12 residues. The germline CDR1 and CDR2 sequences are KGHDR and SFDVKD. V was clipped by 5 bases and J by 3 bases, with 4 bases between them. The CDR3 region has the DNA TGTGCCACCAGTGGTATCAATCAGCCCCAGCATTTT. This codes for CATSGINQPQHF.

This clonotype came up many times. The chain carries TRBV12-3 or TRBV12-4 and TRBJ1-3; the D is unclear. This CDR3 is 13 amino acids long. The V end lost 1 base, the J end lost 4 bases, and 5 bases lay between the germline ends. CDR3 nucleotide sequence: TGTGCCAGCAGTTTAGTTGTCGGAAACACCATATATTTT. Amino acid sequence: CASSLVVGNTIYF.

The chain employs TRBV6-2 or TRBV6-3 and TRBJ2-2; either TRBD1 or TRBD2 may fit D (6 bases each). This CDR3 is 17 amino acids long. V lost 5 bases and J 0 bases, leaving 16 bases between the germline ends. From germline, CDR1 is MNHEY and CDR2 SVGEGT. The CDR3 nucleotides read TGTGCCAGCAGTGAAGCGATCGGGGGCACGAACACCGGGGAGCTGTTTTTT. This sequence encodes CASSEAIGGTNTGELFF.

The J gene is TRBJ1-1, the V gene TRBV5-6; no reliable D call. Trimming shortened V by 6 bases and J by 0 bases, and 12 bases separated the two germline ends. The CDR3 has 14 residues. Germline CDR1 is SGHDT and CDR2 is YYEEEE. CDR3 in amino acids: CASTVQRVNTEAFF. The CDR3 DNA sequence: TGTGCCAGCACCGTACAGAGAGTGAACACTGAAGCTTTCTTT.

This clonotype was counted between two and nine times. This chain joins TRBV20-1 and TRBJ1-2; TRBD1 aligns across 7 bases. Germline lookup yields CDR1 DFQATT and CDR2 SNEGSKA (reference sequence). This CDR3 is built from 12 residues. The junction had 3 bases not matched to a gene; V was cut back by 3 bases and J by 5 bases. The CDR3 spells CSASAGGYGYTF. CDR3 nucleotides: TGCAGTGCTAGTGCAGGGGGATATGGCTACACCTTC.

This clonotype was counted at least ten times. J is TRBJ2-7 and V is TRBV18, with D maybe TRBD1 (6 bases). CDR1 is KGHSH, CDR2 LQKENI, per germline. Trimming removed 2 bases from V and 7 bases from J, with 18 bases in between. The CDR3 sequence is 15 residues long. CDR3 in amino acids: CASSPNRDGMREQYF. Here the CDR3 DNA reads TGTGCCAGCTCACCAAACAGGGATGGGATGAGGGAGCAGTACTTC.

The table lists this clonotype with a few counts. This chain connects TRBV6-5 to TRBJ2-1; 12 bases align to TRBD1. V was clipped by 2 bases and J by 7 bases; unmatched bases: 9. The V gene's germline CDR1 is MNHEY and CDR2 SVGAGI. CDR3 length equals 17 residues. The CDR3 here is CASSYLRDRGHRNEQFF. CDR3 nucleotides: TGTGCCAGCAGTTACCTCCGGGACAGGGGGCATCGAAATGAGCAGTTCTTC.

The CDR3 nucleotides read TGTGCCAGCGGTCCGACGAACACCGGGGAGCTGTTTTTT. Its protein is CASGPTNTGELFF. This sequence joins TRBV6-2 or TRBV6-3 and TRBJ2-2; D remains unclear. This CDR3 is 13 amino acids long. Trimming took off 8 bases at V and 0 bases at J, with 7 bases between the two ends. Germline loops: CDR1 MNHEY, CDR2 SVGEGT.

The V call is TRBV24-1, the J call TRBJ2-1; 10 bases are a match to TRBD2. CDR1 is KGHDR, CDR2 SFDVKD, per germline. This CDR3 is built from 14 residues. V lost 3 bases to trimming and J lost 8 bases; unmatched junction nucleotides: 3. The CDR3 loop is CATSDRLAGDEQFF. CDR3 coding DNA: TGTGCCACCAGTGATAGGCTAGCGGGAGATGAGCAGTTCTTC.

This rearrangement joins TRBV20-1 to TRBJ1-3; 9 bases align to TRBD1. Germline V gene lookup returns CDR1 DFQATT and CDR2 SNEGSKA (reference sequence). V shed 3 bases and J 0 bases; nucleotides not matched to a gene: 3. The CDR3 contains 15 residues. CDR3 sequence reads: CSASGQGSSGNTIYF. CDR3 bases: TGCAGTGCTAGCGGACAGGGGAGCTCTGGAAACACCATATATTTT.

There are a few counts of this clonotype. This chain joins TRBV5-1 and TRBJ2-7; tentative D call: TRBD2 (5 bases). Looked up from germline, CDR1 is SGHRS and CDR2 is YFSETQ. This CDR3 has 14 residues. The V and J ends lost 4 bases and 2 bases respectively, with 13 bases between them. The DNA for the CDR3 is TGCGCCAGCAGCGGAATAGCGTGGCCCTACGAGCAGTACTTC. Its protein is CASSGIAWPYEQYF.

This sequence joins TRBV20-1 and TRBJ2-5; the D gene is possibly TRBD1 (5 bases). CDR1 DFQATT and CDR2 SNEGSKA come from the germline V gene (reference sequence). This CDR3 has 13 amino acids. V dropped 1 base and J dropped 1 base, with 7 bases sitting between them. The chain's CDR3 is CSARGGVQETQYF. CDR3 coding DNA: TGCAGTGCTAGAGGGGGCGTCCAAGAGACCCAGTACTTC.

The V and J genes are TRBV27 and TRBJ1-6, with D uncertain. This CDR3 has 12 residues. Germline values: CDR1 MNHEY, CDR2 SMNVEV (reference sequence). V lost 7 bases and J 7 bases, leaving 8 bases between the germline ends. CDR3 in amino acids: CASKELNSPLHF. CDR3 bases: TGTGCCAGCAAGGAATTGAATTCACCCCTCCACTTT.